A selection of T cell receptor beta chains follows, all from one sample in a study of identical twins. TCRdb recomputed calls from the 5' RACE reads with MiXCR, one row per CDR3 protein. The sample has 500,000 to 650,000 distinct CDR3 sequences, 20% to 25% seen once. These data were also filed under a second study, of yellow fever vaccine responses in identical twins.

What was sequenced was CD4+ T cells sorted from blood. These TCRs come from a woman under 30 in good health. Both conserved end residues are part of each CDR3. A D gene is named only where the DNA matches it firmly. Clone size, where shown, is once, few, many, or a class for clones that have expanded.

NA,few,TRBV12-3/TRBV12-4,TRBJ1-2,TGTGCCAGCAGTTTAAGGGGAGGGTCGAACTATGGCTACACCTTC,CASSLRGGSNYGYTF
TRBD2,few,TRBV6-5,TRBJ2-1,TGTGCCAGCAGTTACTCCGGGAGGGCCGGCAATGAGCAGTTCTTC,CASSYSGRAGNEQFF
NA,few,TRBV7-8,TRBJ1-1,TGTGCCAGCAGCTTTTATCCAAACACTGAAGCTTTCTTT,CASSFYPNTEAFF
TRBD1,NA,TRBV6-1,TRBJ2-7,TGTGCCAGCAGCCCGAGGGGGACAGGGGGCTACGAGCAGTACTTC,CASSPRGTGGYEQYF
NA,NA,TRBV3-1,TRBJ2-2,TGTGCCAGCAGCCAAGTCCAGCTCAACACCGGGGAGCTGTTTTTT,CASSQVQLNTGELFF
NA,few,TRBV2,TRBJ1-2,TGTGCCAGCAGTGAACAGGGTGGGTGGTATGGCTACACCTTC,CASSEQGGWYGYTF
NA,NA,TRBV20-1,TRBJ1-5,TGCAGTGCTAGAATCCAGGGGCTAATCAATCAGCCCCAGCATTTT,CSARIQGLINQPQHF
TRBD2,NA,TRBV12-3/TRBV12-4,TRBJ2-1,TGTGCCAGCAGCCCCCCTAGCGGGGGTTCCTACAATGAGCAGTTCTTC,CASSPPSGGSYNEQFF
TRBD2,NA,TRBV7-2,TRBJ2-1,TGTGCCAGCAGCCCCCGGGGAGCGGGAGGCCTTGGGCAGTTCTTC,CASSPRGAGGLGQFF
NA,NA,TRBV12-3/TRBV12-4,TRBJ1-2,TGTGCCAGCAGCCCCCGGGGGGACTATGGCTACACCTTC,CASSPRGDYGYTF
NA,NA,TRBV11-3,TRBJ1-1,TGTGCCAGCAGCAAACAGGGTGGGGACACTGAAGCTTTCTTT,CASSKQGGDTEAFF
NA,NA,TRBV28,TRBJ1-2,TGTGCCAGCAGTTTACTCTACCAGGGGCCGAATGGCTACACCTTC,CASSLLYQGPNGYTF
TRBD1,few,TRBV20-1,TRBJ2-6,TGCAGTGCTTCCGGGACAGTAACCTCTGGGGCCAACGTCCTGACTTTC,CSASGTVTSGANVLTF
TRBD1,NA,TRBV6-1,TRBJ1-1,TGTGCCAGCAGTGGACAGGGGCGTATGAACACTGAAGCTTTCTTT,CASSGQGRMNTEAFF
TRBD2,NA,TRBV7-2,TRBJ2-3,TGTGCCAGCAGCCGACTAGCCCAACGCACAGATACGCAGTATTTT,CASSRLAQRTDTQYF
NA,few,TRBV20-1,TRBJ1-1,TGCAGTGCTAGAAATCAGGGAGACACTGAAGCTTTCTTT,CSARNQGDTEAFF
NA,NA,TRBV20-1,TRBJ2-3,TGCAGTGCTAGTACTGGCGTCAGCACAGATACGCAGTATTTT,CSASTGVSTDTQYF
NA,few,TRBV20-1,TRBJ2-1,TGCAGTGCTAGCGGGGGAAATGAGCAGTTCTTC,CSASGGNEQFF
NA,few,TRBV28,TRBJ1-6,TGTGCCAGCAGTCTACTTCGACAGGACTCACCCCTCCACTTT,CASSLLRQDSPLHF
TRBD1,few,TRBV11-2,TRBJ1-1,TGTGCCAGCAGCTCAATTTCCGGGACAGGGTCCCCTGAAGCTTTCTTT,CASSSISGTGSPEAFF
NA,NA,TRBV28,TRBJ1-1,TGTGCCAGCAGTGAGGGACTGAGAGAAGCTTTCTTT,CASSEGLREAFF
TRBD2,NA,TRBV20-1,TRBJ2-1,TGCAGTGCTAGTATATGGACTAGCGGGGTCAGTGAGCAGTTCTTC,CSASIWTSGVSEQFF
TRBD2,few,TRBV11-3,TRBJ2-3,TGTGCCAGCAGCTTAGGGAGACTAGCGGCCACAGATACGCAGTATTTT,CASSLGRLAATDTQYF
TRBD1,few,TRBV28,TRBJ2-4,TGTGCCAGCAAAGTAGGGGGCATTCGTGCCAAAAACATTCAGTACTTC,CASKVGGIRAKNIQYF
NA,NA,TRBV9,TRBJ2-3,TGTGCCAGCAGCGTAGGGGCTAGCATCCCAGATACGCAGTATTTT,CASSVGASIPDTQYF
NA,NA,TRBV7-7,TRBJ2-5,TGTGCCAGCAGCACCCTGGGACGGCAAGAGACCCAGTACTTC,CASSTLGRQETQYF
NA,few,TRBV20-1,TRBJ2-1,TGCAGTGCTAGAGTCGTATACAATGAGCAGTTCTTC,CSARVVYNEQFF
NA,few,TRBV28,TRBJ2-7,TGTGCCAGCAGCCCCATGGGGGGACGACCCTACGAGCAGTACTTC,CASSPMGGRPYEQYF
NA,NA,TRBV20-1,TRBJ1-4,TGCAGTGCTAGAGATCGGGAAATGCCTTGGGCTAATGAAAAACTGTTTTTT,CSARDREMPWANEKLFF
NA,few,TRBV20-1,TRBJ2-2,TGCAGTGCTAGAGACTACAACGCGAACACCGGGGAGCTGTTTTTT,CSARDYNANTGELFF
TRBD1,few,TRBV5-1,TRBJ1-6,TGCGCCAGCAGCGTTGGGGGGACAGAGAATTCACCCCTCCACTTT,CASSVGGTENSPLHF
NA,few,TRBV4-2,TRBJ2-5,TGTGCCAGCAGCCAAGATATTCGAGAGACCCAGTACTTC,CASSQDIRETQYF
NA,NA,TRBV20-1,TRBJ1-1,TGCAGTGCTATCGTGTGGACTGAAGCTTTCTTT,CSAIVWTEAFF
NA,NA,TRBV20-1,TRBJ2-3,TGCAGTGCCCCGTTACTAGCCAGTACAGATACGCAGTATTTT,CSAPLLASTDTQYF
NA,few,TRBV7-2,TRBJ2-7,TGTGCCAGCAGCTTAGTGGCCACATTGGGTGGGGAGCAGTACTTC,CASSLVATLGGEQYF
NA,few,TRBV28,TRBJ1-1,TGTGCCAGCAGTCCGATCAGGAACACTGAAGCTTTCTTT,CASSPIRNTEAFF
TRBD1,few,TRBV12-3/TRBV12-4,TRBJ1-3,TGTGCCAGCAGTCGACAGGGTAGCCTCGGAAACACCATATATTTT,CASSRQGSLGNTIYF
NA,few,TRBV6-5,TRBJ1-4,TGTGCCAGCAGTTACTCCGTCCCCGGAGGAAAACTGTTTTTT,CASSYSVPGGKLFF
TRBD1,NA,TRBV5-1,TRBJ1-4,TGCGCCAGCAGCCGGGACAGGGGCGGCAATGAAAAACTGTTTTTT,CASSRDRGGNEKLFF
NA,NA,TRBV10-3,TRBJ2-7,TGTGCCATCAGTGAGCTACCCACAGGGACGATCCACGAGCAGTACTTC,CAISELPTGTIHEQYF
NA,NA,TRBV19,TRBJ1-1,TGTGCCAGTAGGTTGTTCCCGAACACTGAAGCTTTCTTT,CASRLFPNTEAFF
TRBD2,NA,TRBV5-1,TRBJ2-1,TGCGCCAGCAGCACCGGGACTAGCACCGGAGTTGGTGAGCAGTTCTTC,CASSTGTSTGVGEQFF
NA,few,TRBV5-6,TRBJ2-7,TGTGCCAGCCGGGGAGATGGCGGCAGCTACGAGCAGTACTTC,CASRGDGGSYEQYF
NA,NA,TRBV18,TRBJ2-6,TGTGCCAGCTTGGCAGGGGATGGGGCCAACGTCCTGACTTTC,CASLAGDGANVLTF
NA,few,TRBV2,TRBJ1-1,TGTGCCAGCAGTGTAAACATGGGGAACACTGAAGCTTTCTTT,CASSVNMGNTEAFF
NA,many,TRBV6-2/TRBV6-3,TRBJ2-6,TGTGCCAGCACTTGGGACAATTTTAACGTCCTGACTTTC,CASTWDNFNVLTF
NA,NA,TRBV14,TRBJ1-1,TGTGCCAGCAGCTCACAGACTAACACTGAAGCTTTCTTT,CASSSQTNTEAFF
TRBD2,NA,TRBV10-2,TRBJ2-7,TGCGCCAGCAGTGGACTAGCGGCCCCCTCCTACGAGCAGTACTTC,CASSGLAAPSYEQYF
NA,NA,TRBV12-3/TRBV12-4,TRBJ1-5,TGTGCCAGCAGTTCCCAACAGGGTAGCAATCAGCCCCAGCATTTT,CASSSQQGSNQPQHF
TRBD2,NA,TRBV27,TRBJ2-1,TGTGCCAGCAGTCCGACTAGCGGGAGGGCCGCTGGTGAGCAGTTCTTC,CASSPTSGRAAGEQFF
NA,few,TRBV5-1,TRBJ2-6,TGCGCCAGCAGCTTGGAACAGGGGAGGGCTACTCTCTCTGGGGCCAACGTCCTGACTTTC,CASSLEQGRATLSGANVLTF